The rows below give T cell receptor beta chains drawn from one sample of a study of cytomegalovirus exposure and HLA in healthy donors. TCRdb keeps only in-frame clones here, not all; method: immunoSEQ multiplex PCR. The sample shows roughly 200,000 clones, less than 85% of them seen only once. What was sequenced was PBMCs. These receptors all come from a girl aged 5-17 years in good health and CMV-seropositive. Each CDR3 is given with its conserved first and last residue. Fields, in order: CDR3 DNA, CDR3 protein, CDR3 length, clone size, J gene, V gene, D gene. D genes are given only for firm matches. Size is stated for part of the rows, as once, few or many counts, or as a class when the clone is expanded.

TGCGCCAGCAGCCAAGCGGACAGAGATAACTATGGCTACACCTTC,CASSQADRDNYGYTF,15,.,TRBJ1-2,TRBV4-3,.
TGTGCCAGTAGTGATACCAAACGGGGAGGCGCCTACGAGCAGTACTTC,CASSDTKRGGAYEQYF,16,few,TRBJ2-7,TRBV19,.
TGTGCCAGCAGCCCCGTGCGGGGGGGCTGGTACGAGCAGTACTTC,CASSPVRGGWYEQYF,15,.,TRBJ2-7,TRBV21-1,.
TGCGCCAGCAGCTTGGGGGGGGGTTGGGATACTTCCTCCCCAAAACTGTTTTTT,CASSLGGGWDTSSPKLFF,18,.,TRBJ1-4,TRBV5-1,.
TGCGCCAGCAGCCCTCACCCCAGCGGGGGGGCAGATGAGCAGTTCTTC,CASSPHPSGGADEQFF,16,once,TRBJ2-1,TRBV4-1,TRBD2
TGTGCCACCAGCAGGTCCGGGACAGGGGGTTCTGAAGCTTTCTTT,CATSRSGTGGSEAFF,15,.,TRBJ1-1,TRBV15,TRBD1
TGTGCCAGCAGCGCCGCCTTGGGACAGGGCCGTGGCTACACCTTC,CASSAALGQGRGYTF,15,once,TRBJ1-2,TRBV6-1,TRBD1
TGTGCCAGCAGCTTATACGGGACAAGCAATTCACCCCTCCACTTT,CASSLYGTSNSPLHF,15,.,TRBJ1-6,TRBV5-4,.
TGCGCCAGCAGGCGCGGACAGGACTCCGGGGAGCTGTTTTTT,CASRRGQDSGELFF,14,.,TRBJ2-2,TRBV5-1,TRBD1
TGTGCCAGCACCCCCCCGGGACAGGGTAACATTCAGTACTTC,CASTPPGQGNIQYF,14,.,TRBJ2-4,TRBV6-5,TRBD1
TGTGCCAGCAGCTCGACTGCTTTGAACACTGAAGCTTTCTTT,CASSSTALNTEAFF,14,.,TRBJ1-1,TRBV13,.
TGCGCCAGCAGACAGGGCGGTGAAGCTTTCTTT,CASRQGGEAFF,11,few,TRBJ1-1,TRBV4-1,.
TGTGCCAGCAGCGTAGTTGGCAACACAGATACGCAGTATTTT,CASSVVGNTDTQYF,14,.,TRBJ2-3,TRBV9,.
TGTGCCAGCTCACCACCCGGAGGGGTAAATCAGCCCCAGCATTTT,CASSPPGGVNQPQHF,15,.,TRBJ1-5,TRBV18,.
TGTGCCAGCAGTTTGTCGACAGGGAGTAGGGCTGAAGCTTTCTTT,CASSLSTGSRAEAFF,15,.,TRBJ1-1,TRBV6-1,TRBD1
TGTGCCAGCAGCTCTTTCTCCAGCGGGGGCCAGAAAGAGACCCAGTACTTC,CASSSFSSGGQKETQYF,17,.,TRBJ2-5,TRBV4-2,TRBD2
TGTGCCAGCGCGAGGGGGAGGGCAGATACGCAGTATTTT,CASARGRADTQYF,13,.,TRBJ2-3,TRBV6-5,.
TGTGCCAGCAGCTCCAGGTCCTGGGGCACTGAAGCTTCCTTT,CASSSRSWGTEASF,14,few,TRBJ1-1,TRBV7-2,.
TGTGCCAGCAGCTTAGTCCCAACAGGCTCGCATTCACCCCTCCACTTT,CASSLVPTGSHSPLHF,16,.,TRBJ1-6,TRBV7-2,.
TGTGCCAGTAGTGACGGGGGGTTTAGAGAGACCCAGTACTTC,CASSDGGFRETQYF,14,.,TRBJ2-5,TRBV19,TRBD2
TGTGCCAGCAGCTACGGTGGGGGCGGCAAAAACATTCAGTACTTC,CASSYGGGGKNIQYF,15,.,TRBJ2-4,TRBV7-2,.
TGTGCCAGCAGTGCAGACTCTTGGGAGACCCAGTACTTC,CASSADSWETQYF,13,.,TRBJ2-5,TRBV2,.
TGTGCCAGCGAGGAGACGGGACTCCGGGTTGAGACCCAGTACTTC,CASEETGLRVETQYF,15,.,TRBJ2-5,TRBV6-6,.
TGTGCCAGCGGCCGAGAGCGGGCACACTACGAGCAGTACTTC,CASGRERAHYEQYF,14,.,TRBJ2-7,TRBV6-5,.
TGCGCCAGCAGCCAAACAGAGCAGGACAGACCTAAAACCCTCCACTTT,CASSQTEQDRPKTLHF,16,.,TRBJ1-6,TRBV4-1,.
TGTGCCAGAAGCACAGGAGAATACGAGCAGTACTTC,CARSTGEYEQYF,12,.,TRBJ2-7,TRBV5-3,.
TGTGCCAGCAGTTACCGGGCGGGGGGGCCGAGGGAGCAGTTCTTC,CASSYRAGGPREQFF,15,.,TRBJ2-1,TRBV6-5,TRBD2